This entry is about one TCR beta chain. This sample stems from a study of blood T cell repertoires in COVID-19. Study-level information: The United States, Italy and Spain provided the acute and convalescent COVID-19 samples.

Here immunoSEQ multiplex PCR was the method, and the copy in TCRdb shows in-frame clones only, minus some. The sample records approximately 150,000 clones, roughly 80% being singletons. The CDR3 consists of 13 residues. V was cut by 7 bases and J by 4 bases, with 11 bases left in between. Germline loops: CDR1 MDHEN, CDR2 SYDVKM. The sample consisted of peripheral blood. The sequence was collected from a woman in her 70s with acute or convalescent COVID-19. The chain links TRBV28 to TRBJ1-5; D is unresolved. CDR3 bases: TGTGCCAGCACGGTACGGGGTAATCAGCCCCAGCATTTT. It is translated as CASTVRGNQPQHF.